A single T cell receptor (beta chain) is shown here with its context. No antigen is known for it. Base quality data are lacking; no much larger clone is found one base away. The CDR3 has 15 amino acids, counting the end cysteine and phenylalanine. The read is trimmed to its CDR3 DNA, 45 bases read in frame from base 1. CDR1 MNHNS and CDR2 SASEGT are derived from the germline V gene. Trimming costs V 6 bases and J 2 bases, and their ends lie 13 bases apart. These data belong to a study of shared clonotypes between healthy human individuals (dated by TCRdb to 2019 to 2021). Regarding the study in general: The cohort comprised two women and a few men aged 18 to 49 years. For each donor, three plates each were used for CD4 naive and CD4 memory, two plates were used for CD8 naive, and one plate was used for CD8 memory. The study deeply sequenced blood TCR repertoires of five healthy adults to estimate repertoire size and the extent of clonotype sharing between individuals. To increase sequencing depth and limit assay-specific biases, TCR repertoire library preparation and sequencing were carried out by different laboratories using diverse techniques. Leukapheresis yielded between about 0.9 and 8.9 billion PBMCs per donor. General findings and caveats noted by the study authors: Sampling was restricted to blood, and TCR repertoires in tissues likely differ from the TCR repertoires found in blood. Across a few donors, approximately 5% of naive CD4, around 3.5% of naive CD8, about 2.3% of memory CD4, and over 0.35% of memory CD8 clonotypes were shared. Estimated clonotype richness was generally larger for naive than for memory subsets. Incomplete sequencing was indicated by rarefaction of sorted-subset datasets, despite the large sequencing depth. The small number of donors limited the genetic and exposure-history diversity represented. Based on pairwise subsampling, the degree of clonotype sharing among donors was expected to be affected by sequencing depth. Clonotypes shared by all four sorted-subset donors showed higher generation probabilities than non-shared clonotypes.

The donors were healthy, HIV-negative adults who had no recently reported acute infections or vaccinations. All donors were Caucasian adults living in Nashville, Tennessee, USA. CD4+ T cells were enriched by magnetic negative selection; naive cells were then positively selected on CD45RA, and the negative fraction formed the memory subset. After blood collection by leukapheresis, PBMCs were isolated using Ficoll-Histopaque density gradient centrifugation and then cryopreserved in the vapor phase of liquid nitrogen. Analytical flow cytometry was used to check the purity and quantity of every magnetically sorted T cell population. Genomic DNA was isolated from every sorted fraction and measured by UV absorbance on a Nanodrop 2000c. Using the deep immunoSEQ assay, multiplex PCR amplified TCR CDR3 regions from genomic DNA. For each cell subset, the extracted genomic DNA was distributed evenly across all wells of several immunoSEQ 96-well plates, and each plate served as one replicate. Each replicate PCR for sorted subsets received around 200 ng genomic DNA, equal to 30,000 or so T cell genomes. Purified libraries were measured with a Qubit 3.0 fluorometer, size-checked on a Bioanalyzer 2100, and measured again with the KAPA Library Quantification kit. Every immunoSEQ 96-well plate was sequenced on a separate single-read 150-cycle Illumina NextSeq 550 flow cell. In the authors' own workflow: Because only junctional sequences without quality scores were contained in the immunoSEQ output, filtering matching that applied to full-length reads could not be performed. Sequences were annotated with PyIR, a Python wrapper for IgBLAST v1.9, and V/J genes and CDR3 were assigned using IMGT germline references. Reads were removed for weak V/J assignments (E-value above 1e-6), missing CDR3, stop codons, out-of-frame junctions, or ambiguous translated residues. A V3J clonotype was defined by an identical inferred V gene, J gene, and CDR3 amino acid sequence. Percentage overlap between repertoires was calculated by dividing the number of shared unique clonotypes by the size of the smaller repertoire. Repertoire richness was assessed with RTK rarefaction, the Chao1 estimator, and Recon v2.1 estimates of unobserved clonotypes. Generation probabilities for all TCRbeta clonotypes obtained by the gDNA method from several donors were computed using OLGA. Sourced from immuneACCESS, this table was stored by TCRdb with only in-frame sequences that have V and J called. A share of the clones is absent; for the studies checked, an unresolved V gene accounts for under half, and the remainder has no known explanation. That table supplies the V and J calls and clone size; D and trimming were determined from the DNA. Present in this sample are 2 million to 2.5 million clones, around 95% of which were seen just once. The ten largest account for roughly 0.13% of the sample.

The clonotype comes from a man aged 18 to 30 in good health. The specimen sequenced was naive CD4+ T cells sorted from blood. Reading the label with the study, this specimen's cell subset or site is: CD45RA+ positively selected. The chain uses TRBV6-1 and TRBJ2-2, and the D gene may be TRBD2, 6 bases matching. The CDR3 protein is CASRPTGVNTGELFF. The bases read TGTGCCAGCAGGCCTACGGGGGTTAACACCGGGGAGCTGTTTTTT.